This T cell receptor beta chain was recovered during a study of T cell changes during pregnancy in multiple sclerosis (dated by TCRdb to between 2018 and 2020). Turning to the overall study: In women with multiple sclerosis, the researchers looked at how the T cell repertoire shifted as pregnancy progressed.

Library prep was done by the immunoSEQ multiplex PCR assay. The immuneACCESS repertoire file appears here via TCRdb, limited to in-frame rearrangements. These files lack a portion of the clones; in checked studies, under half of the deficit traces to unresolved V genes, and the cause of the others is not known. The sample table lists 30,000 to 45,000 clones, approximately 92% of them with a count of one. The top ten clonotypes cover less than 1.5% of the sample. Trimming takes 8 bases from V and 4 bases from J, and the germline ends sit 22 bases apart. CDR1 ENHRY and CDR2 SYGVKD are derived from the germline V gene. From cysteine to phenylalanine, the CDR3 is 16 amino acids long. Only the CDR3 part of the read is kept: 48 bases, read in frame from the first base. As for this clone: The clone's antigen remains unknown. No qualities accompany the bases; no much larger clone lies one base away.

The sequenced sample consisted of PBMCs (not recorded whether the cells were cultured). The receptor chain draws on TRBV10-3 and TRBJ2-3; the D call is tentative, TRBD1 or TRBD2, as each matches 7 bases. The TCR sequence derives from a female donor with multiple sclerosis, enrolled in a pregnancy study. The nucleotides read TGTGCCATCTCCCTCTCACCCAGGGGGGGTGCAGATACGCAGTATTTT. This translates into CAISLSPRGGADTQYF.